The T cell receptor beta chain described here comes from a study of identical twins. Notes on the study in general: Cord blood beta clonotypes that were abundant carried fewer insertions, and memory repertoires showed no such trend. Out-of-frame TCR alpha sharing observed in monozygotic twins exceeded model estimates.

Template switching created a universal primer site, and the cDNA included unique molecular identifiers. TCRdb fed the 5' RACE reads into MiXCR, producing one record per CDR3 protein. The repertoire holds approximately 620,000 distinct CDR3 sequences, 8% to 9% seen once, with 0.85% to 1% in the top ten. Remarks on this clonotype: Its antigen is not known.

No donor was unhealthy or non-Caucasian. V dropped 3 bases and J dropped 4 bases, with 9 bases sitting between them. The CDR3 contains 12 residues. Germline V gene sequence: CDR1 SQVTM, CDR2 ANQGSEA. The sample was also linked to a second study, of yellow fever vaccine responses in identical twins.

The sequenced sample was PBMCs. The chain joins TRBV29-1 to TRBJ2-5, with D tentatively TRBD1 (6 bases). This clonotype was obtained from a woman under 30 in good health. The CDR3 region is CSVDQGTETQYF. The CDR3 DNA reads TGCAGCGTTGACCAGGGGACAGAGACCCAGTACTTC.